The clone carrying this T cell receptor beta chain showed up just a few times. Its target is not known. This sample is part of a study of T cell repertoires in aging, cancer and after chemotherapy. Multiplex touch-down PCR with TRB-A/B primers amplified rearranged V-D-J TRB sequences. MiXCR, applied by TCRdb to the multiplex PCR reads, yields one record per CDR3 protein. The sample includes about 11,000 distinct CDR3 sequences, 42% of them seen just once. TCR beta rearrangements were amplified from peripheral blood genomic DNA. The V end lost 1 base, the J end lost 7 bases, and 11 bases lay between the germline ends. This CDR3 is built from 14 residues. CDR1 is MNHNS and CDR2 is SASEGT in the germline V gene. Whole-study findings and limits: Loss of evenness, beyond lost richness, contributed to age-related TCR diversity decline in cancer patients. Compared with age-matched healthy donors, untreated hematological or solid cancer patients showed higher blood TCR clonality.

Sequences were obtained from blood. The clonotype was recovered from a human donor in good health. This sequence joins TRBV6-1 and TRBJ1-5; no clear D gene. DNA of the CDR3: TGTGCCAGCAGTGAAGTTACCGGCGGACAGCCCCAGCATTTT. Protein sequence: CASSEVTGGQPQHF.